These T cell receptor beta chains were read from a single sample in a study of T cell responses to AZD1222 COVID-19 vaccine. Profiling relied on immunoSEQ multiplex PCR, and the TCRdb table lists in-frame clones only, not all of them. The sample has under 150,000 clones. Specimen: peripheral blood. Receptors were obtained from an adult in good health. The CDR3 runs from the conserved cysteine through the conserved F or W. D genes are given only for firm matches.

cdr3_aa cdr3_nt v_call d_call j_call
CASSLGQGEQYF TGTGCCAGCAGTTTAGGCCAGGGCGAGCAGTACTTC TRBV12-3/TRBV12-4 NA TRBJ2-7
CASSPSGQGSTEAFF TGTGCCAGCAGCCCCTCGGGACAGGGGAGCACTGAAGCTTTCTTT TRBV6-2/TRBV6-3 TRBD1 TRBJ1-1
CASSRLPTDTQYF TGTGCCAGTAGTAGGCTGCCCACAGATACGCAGTATTTT TRBV19 NA TRBJ2-3
CASSLRGGTYNEQFF TGTGCCAGCAGCTTAAGGGGGGGCACCTACAATGAGCAGTTCTTC TRBV7-2 NA TRBJ2-1
CASSLQGAYEQFF TGCGCCAGCAGCTTACAGGGGGCATATGAGCAGTTCTTC TRBV5-1 TRBD1 TRBJ2-1
CASSTSMSGTQAFF TGTGCCAGCAGTACCTCGATGTCGGGGACCCAAGCTTTCTTT TRBV27 NA TRBJ1-1
CASSLEFSSEAFF TGCGCCAGCAGCTTGGAGTTTAGCAGTGAAGCTTTCTTT TRBV5-1 NA TRBJ1-1
CASRRDNSGNTIYF TGTGCCAGCCGCCGGGACAACTCTGGAAACACCATATATTTT TRBV6-5 NA TRBJ1-3
CASSAQRGYSYNEQFF TGTGCCAGCAGTGCTCAGCGGGGGTACTCCTACAATGAGCAGTTCTTC TRBV6-1 TRBD2 TRBJ2-1
CASSLIRGQRNTIYF TGTGCCAGCAGCCTAATCAGGGGGCAGCGAAACACCATATATTTT TRBV6-5 TRBD1 TRBJ1-3
CASSDGRAMKNTEAFF TGCGCCAGCAGTGATGGAAGGGCCATGAAAAACACTGAAGCTTTCTTT TRBV10-1 NA TRBJ1-1
CASSRTGGIGELFF TGTGCCAGTAGCCGGACTGGGGGGATCGGGGAGCTGTTTTTT TRBV19 NA TRBJ2-2
CASSLGLAREKLFF TGTGCCAGCAGCTTAGGGCTGGCCCGGGAAAAACTGTTTTTT TRBV7-2 NA TRBJ1-4
CASSSLRGHGKNIQYF TGTGCCAGCAGCTCCCTACGGGGGCACGGCAAAAACATTCAGTACTTC TRBV11-3 NA TRBJ2-4
CASSSGGTVYGYTF TGTGCCAGCTCATCAGGGGGGACGGTCTATGGCTACACCTTC TRBV18 TRBD1 TRBJ1-2
CASSVQKNTGELFF TGTGCCAGTAGTGTTCAGAAGAACACCGGGGAGCTGTTTTTT TRBV19 NA TRBJ2-2
CASSQDLGQGQGGTEAFF TGTGCCAGCAGCCAAGATCTGGGCCAAGGACAGGGTGGCACTGAAGCTTTCTTT TRBV4-2 TRBD1 TRBJ1-1
CASSPSQSNEKLFF TGTGCCAGCAGCCCCAGCCAGTCTAATGAAAAACTGTTTTTT TRBV6-5 NA TRBJ1-4
CASSQDHRGLADTQYF TGCGCCAGCAGCCAAGATCACAGGGGGCTCGCAGATACGCAGTATTTT TRBV4-3 TRBD1 TRBJ2-3
CASSQDPDRGEQFF TGCGCCAGCAGCCAAGATCCCGACAGGGGCGAGCAGTTCTTC TRBV4-3 TRBD1 TRBJ2-1
CASSEGAQGTEAFF TGTGCCAGCAGCGAGGGGGCGCAGGGGACTGAAGCTTTCTTT TRBV9 TRBD1 TRBJ1-1
CASSLDSYNEQFF TGTGCCAGCAGCTTGGACTCCTACAATGAGCAGTTCTTC TRBV5-4 NA TRBJ2-1
CASSLKRQGADEQYF TGTGCCAGCAGCTTAAAAAGGCAGGGGGCCGACGAGCAGTACTTC TRBV7-9 TRBD1 TRBJ2-7
CASSLWGTGGITDTQYF TGTGCCAGCAGCTTGTGGGGGACAGGGGGTATTACAGATACGCAGTATTTT TRBV5-4 TRBD1 TRBJ2-3
CASGAGQKNQPQHF TGTGCCAGTGGAGCAGGACAGAAAAATCAGCCCCAGCATTTT TRBV19 NA TRBJ1-5
CASSQDLGGTKNIQYF TGTGCCAGCAGCCAAGATCTGGGGGGGACCAAAAACATTCAGTACTTC TRBV3-1/TRBV3-2 TRBD2 TRBJ2-4
CASSNGRALGYTF TGTGCCAGCAGTAACGGCAGAGCCCTTGGCTACACCTTC TRBV6-4 NA TRBJ1-2
CASSGGANQPQHF TGTGCCAGCAGTGGGGGGGCCAATCAGCCCCAGCATTTT TRBV12-3/TRBV12-4 NA TRBJ1-5
CASVGGSGANVLTF TGTGCCAGCGTGGGGGGCTCTGGGGCCAACGTCCTGACTTTC TRBV10-3 NA TRBJ2-6
CASSRDRDGEAFF TGTGCCAGCAGCCGGGACAGGGACGGTGAAGCTTTCTTT TRBV9 TRBD1 TRBJ1-1
CASSFDVDF TGTGCCAGCAGCTTTGACGTAGACTTC TRBV5-6 NA TRBJ1-2
CASSEALLLAGLPNPAYNEQFF TGTGCCAGCAGTGAAGCGCTTCTATTGGCGGGACTCCCAAATCCGGCCTACAATGAGCAGTTCTTC TRBV2 NA TRBJ2-1
CASRTEKNTEAFF TGTGCCAGCAGAACGGAAAAGAACACTGAAGCTTTCTTT TRBV7-9 NA TRBJ1-1
CASSLTGGSKETQYF TGTGCCAGCAGCTTAACCGGGGGGTCCAAAGAGACCCAGTACTTC TRBV7-3 TRBD2 TRBJ2-5
CASSPQGRDSYGYTF TGTGCCAGCTCACCCCAGGGGCGAGACTCTTATGGCTACACCTTC TRBV18 NA TRBJ1-2
CATLDSDYGYTF TGTGCCACCCTTGACAGTGACTATGGCTACACCTTC TRBV24-1 NA TRBJ1-2
CASSVDALVPGEQFF TGTGCCAGCAGCGTAGACGCTTTGGTCCCAGGTGAGCAGTTCTTC TRBV9 NA TRBJ2-1
CASSIGGGRRYF TGTGCCAGTAGTATAGGTGGCGGACGGAGGTACTTC TRBV19 NA TRBJ2-7
CASSLRTGGEYEKLFF TGTGCCAGCAGCCTCAGAACAGGGGGCGAGTATGAAAAACTGTTTTTT TRBV5-4 TRBD1 TRBJ1-4
CASSLDSNQPQHF TGTGCCAGCAGCTTAGATAGCAATCAGCCCCAGCATTTT TRBV11-3 NA TRBJ1-5
CASSSVNGEQYF TGTGCCAGCAGCTCCGTGAACGGGGAGCAGTACTTC TRBV7-9 NA TRBJ2-7
CASSRGGGQVYEQYF TGTGCCAGCAGCCGTGGTGGGGGCCAGGTCTACGAGCAGTACTTC TRBV11-1 NA TRBJ2-7
CASSSNGGGRFGYTF TGTGCCAGCAGTTCGAATGGGGGGGGTAGGTTTGGCTACACCTTC TRBV28 NA TRBJ1-2
CASSLEGNSPLHF TGTGCCAGCAGCTTAGAGGGGAATTCACCCCTCCACTTT TRBV7-9 NA TRBJ1-6
CATSLRDTQYF TGTGCCACCAGTTTGCGGGATACGCAGTATTTT TRBV15 NA TRBJ2-3